Below are 2 T cell receptor beta chains sequenced from a single sample in a study of T-cell reconstitution after alpha-beta-depleted transplantation in children. Preparation of the TCRbeta library involved a method that used unique molecular identifiers. Via MiXCR, TCRdb re-called the PCR reads, giving one row per CDR3 protein. Of approximately 270,000 distinct CDR3 sequences listed, more than 20% were seen once; the top ten hold more than 4.5%. Sequencing used PBMCs, mostly from graft donor cells, obtained 360 days after TCRalphabeta/CD19-depleted stem cell transplant. The receptors shown here come from a female patient aged 2 to 10 who had a stem cell transplant for congenital amegakaryocytic thrombocytopenia, so the T cells may come from the graft donor.

At least ten counts were recorded for this clonotype. CDR3 bases: TGTGCCAGCAGTGGACGGATAGTGAACACTGAAGCTTTCTTT. Protein sequence: CASSGRIVNTEAFF. This rearrangement joins TRBV12-3 or TRBV12-4 to TRBJ1-1; D not resolved. Trimming left V 5 bases short and J 0 bases short, with 10 bases between. This CDR3 region has 14 residues.

The J gene is TRBJ1-2, the V gene TRBV30; D may be TRBD1 (6 bases). The V gene's germline CDR1 is GTSNPN and CDR2 SVGIG (reference sequence). The CDR3 has 15 residues. V shed 0 bases and J shed 4 bases, with 15 bases lying between them. In DNA, the CDR3 is TGTGCCTGGAGTGTACAGGGAGGCCCTCTCTATGGCTACACCTTC. Protein product: CAWSVQGGPLYGYTF.